Only one count was recorded for the clone carrying this TCR beta chain. The antigen remains unidentified. TCRdb keeps only in-frame clones here, not all; method: immunoSEQ multiplex PCR. The sample lists some 2.3 million clones, more than 85% occurring once. The CDR3 runs to 13 residues. Trimming removed 4 bases from V and 5 bases from J, with 8 bases in between. CDR1 is SNHLY and CDR2 is FYNNEI in the germline V gene. This sample was taken from a study of shared clonotypes between healthy human individuals. Study background: There were three CD4 naive, three CD4 memory, two CD8 naive and one CD8 memory plates per donor. General observations from the study: What naive subsets generally showed was a larger estimated richness than memory subsets showed.

The receptor was isolated from a man between 18 and 29 years old in good health. Some clones in this sample may be carry-over from other donors' samples. V usage is TRBV2 and J usage is TRBJ2-2; D is unresolved. The sequencing sample was made of naive CD4+ T cells from PBMCs. As for subset: CD45RA+ positively selected. The CDR3 protein is CASSADVTGELFF. CDR3 in DNA: TGTGCCAGCAGTGCGGACGTTACCGGGGAGCTGTTTTTT.